This TCR beta chain was recovered during a study of T cell responses to AZD1222 COVID-19 vaccine (dated by TCRdb to the early 2020s). About the full investigation: TCR sequencing covered 233 trial participants: nearly 210 given two doses of AZD1222 and 26 given two doses of MenACWY control vaccine. Trial participants were enrolled by age into 18-55, 56-69 and 70-plus year subgroups, with 148, 28 and 57 TCR-sequenced participants respectively. The research as a whole found: Conclusions about previously exposed vaccinees were limited because only six AZD1222 recipients were SARS-CoV-2 seropositive at baseline. CD4 TCRs associated with the vaccine covered the entire spike protein, and the dominant responses were in regions 160-218 and 743-854. Epitopes outside the regions mutated in the B.1.351 and B.1.1.7 variants were reportedly recognized by nearly half of the unique spike-specific TCRs. Participants were mostly white British, with more females than males. The authors suggested clonal diversity may have been underestimated. Spike-specific TCR breadth and depth rose significantly after two AZD1222 doses compared with day 0 and with MenACWY recipients. In the small 56-69-year group, the increase in depth fell short of significance, most likely because of low power. Because no samples from the day 14 peak response were available, repertoires could be characterized only after the peak T cell response.

A note on this clone: The clone's antigen remains unknown. The sample holds no much larger clone one base away, and base qualities are not on file.

The time point label corresponds to: about 28 days (+/-7) after the second vaccine dose. AZD1222 recipients given second doses at about 4 weeks or at about 12 weeks were pooled, since spike-specific TCR depth and breadth were not found to differ between the two schedules. Samples from vaccinated people were obtained from the UK trials COV001 and COV002, which included a single-blind randomized controlled phase 2/3 trial of AZD1222 (ChAdOx1 nCoV-19) in healthy adults. Trial participant PBMC samples were collected at day 0 and day 28 after the second dose for TCRbeta chain sequencing. A distance of 19 bases separates the germline ends of V and J, which lose 8 bases and 5 bases respectively. The cysteine opens and the phenylalanine closes a CDR3 of 14 amino acids. Just the 42-base CDR3 DNA is kept, in frame starting at base 1. The CDR3 regions of human TCRbeta chains were analyzed by immunosequencing. Processing in the source paper ran as follows. Repertoire TCRs were checked for matches against a reference library of SARS-CoV-2-specific TCRs that had been generated using the MIRA antigen-specificity platform. Breadth was defined as the fraction of unique TCRs that were SARS-CoV-2-associated, and depth was defined as the fraction of total T cells that were SARS-CoV-2-associated. Using the MIRA data, each spike-specific TCR was mapped to the spike region that the TCR reacts to and placed in a CD4 or CD8 class. Log10-transformed breadth and depth values were compared by one-way ANOVA with Sidak's multiple comparisons tests. What TCRdb holds here is the immuneACCESS table cut down to in-frame rearrangements. Part of the clones is not present; checked against another copy, under half of the missing clones reflect an unresolved V gene, and the others are unexplained. V and J calls and clone size follow that table, whereas D and trimming were derived from the DNA. The sample table lists approximately 210,000 clones, roughly nine tenths of them with a count of one. Of the sample, 3% to 3.5% falls within the top ten clones.

Recombination joined TRBV23-1 with TRBJ2-7; D gene: possibly TRBD2, on 6 matching bases. TRBV23-1 is an ORF; its function is uncertain. The source is an adult who received the AZD1222 COVID-19 vaccine. The sequenced sample was peripheral blood, obtained 28 days after the second AZD1222 dose. The DNA sequence is as follows: TGCGCCAGCCCTGCCTCGGCGGGGATACACGAGCAGTACTTC. This translates into CASPASAGIHEQYF.